This T cell receptor (beta chain) was obtained from a study of molecular identifiers for immune sequencing clone quantification. V dropped 5 bases and J dropped 8 bases, with 9 bases sitting between them. Germline CDR1 MNHEY, CDR2 SMNVEV (reference sequence). This CDR3 spans 12 amino acids. General observations from the study: Highly expanded clone sizes could be underestimated through barcode sharing by identical TCR molecules.

Via MiXCR, TCRdb re-called the PCR reads, giving one row per CDR3 protein. The table has approximately 97,000 distinct CDR3 sequences, about 24% seen once; the top ten hold approximately 0.94%. This clonotype was detected many times. What it recognizes is unknown. Sequences were obtained from naive CD8+ T cells from blood, with Jurkat cell RNA spiked in. Subset here: FACS-sorted CD8+CD4-CCR7+CD45RA+ naive T cells. This receptor was obtained from a human donor in good health. Some libraries in this study had Jurkat cell RNA spiked in. The chain couples TRBV27 to TRBJ2-2; maybe TRBD1 (6 bases). Here the CDR3 reads CASSKQGGELFF. The DNA for the CDR3 is TGTGCCAGCAGTAAACAGGGAGGGGAGCTGTTTTTT.